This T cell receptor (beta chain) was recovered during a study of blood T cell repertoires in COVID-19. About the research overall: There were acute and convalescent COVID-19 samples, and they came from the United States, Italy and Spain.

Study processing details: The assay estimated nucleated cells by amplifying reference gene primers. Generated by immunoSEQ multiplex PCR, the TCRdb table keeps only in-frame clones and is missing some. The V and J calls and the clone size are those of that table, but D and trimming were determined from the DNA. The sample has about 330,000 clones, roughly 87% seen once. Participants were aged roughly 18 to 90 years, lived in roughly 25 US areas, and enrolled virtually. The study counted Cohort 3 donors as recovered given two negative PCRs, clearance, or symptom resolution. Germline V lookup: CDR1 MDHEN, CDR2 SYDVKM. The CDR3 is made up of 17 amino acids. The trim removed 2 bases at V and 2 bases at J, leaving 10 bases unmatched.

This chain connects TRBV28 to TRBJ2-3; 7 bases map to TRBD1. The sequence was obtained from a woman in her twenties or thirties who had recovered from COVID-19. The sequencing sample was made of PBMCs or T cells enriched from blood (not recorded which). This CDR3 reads CASSLTGTAVFTDTQYF. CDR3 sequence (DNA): TGTGCCAGCAGTTTAACTGGGACAGCCGTTTTCACAGATACGCAGTATTTT.